These 29 T cell receptor beta chains share one sample of origin, sequenced in a study of early stage breast cancer tumors. The protocol was immunoSEQ multiplex PCR, while the TCRdb copy is restricted to in-frame clones and leaves out a portion. The sample has 50,000 to 65,000 clones, just over 90% seen once; the top ten hold around 5%. Sequencing used blood. The receptors come from a person aged 70 to 85 with breast cancer.

V and J are TRBV5-1 and TRBJ2-5; TRBD1 is a possible D gene (6 bases). Trimming left V 0 bases short and J 1 base short, with 7 bases between. From germline, CDR1 is SGHRS and CDR2 YFSETQ. The CDR3 spans 14 residues. CDR3 sequence reads: CASSLEDSQETQYF. DNA for the CDR3: TGCGCCAGCAGCTTGGAGGACAGCCAAGAGACCCAGTACTTC.

The chain employs TRBV7-9 and TRBJ2-3, with a possible D match to TRBD2 (6 bases). CDR3 length: 14 residues. V lost 6 bases and J lost 2, with 12 bases in between. Germline V gene data show CDR1 as SEHNR and CDR2 as FQNEAQ (reference sequence). The CDR3 DNA sequence: TGTGCCAGCAGGGAGGGATCCCCCACAGATACGCAGTATTTT. Translation gives CASREGSPTDTQYF.

V usage is TRBV2 and J usage is TRBJ2-1, with 7 bases fitting TRBD2. CDR1 is SNHLY, CDR2 FYNNEI, per germline. CDR3 length: 16 residues. V trimming: 6 bases; J trimming: 4 bases; junction bases outside the gene matches: 12. CDR3 region: CASSLVRLAVYNEQFF. The DNA of the CDR3 is TGTGCCAGCAGCCTCGTCCGGCTAGCGGTTTACAATGAGCAGTTCTTC.

This chain connects TRBV5-4 to TRBJ1-1; D might be TRBD1 (6 bases). The CDR3 loop spans 15 amino acids. Trimming left V 4 bases short and J 4 bases short, with 17 bases between. Germline values: CDR1 SGHNT, CDR2 YYREEE (reference sequence). CDR3 coding DNA: TGTGCCAGCAGCGTGGGGGGGGGCTCGAGCACTGAAGCTTTCTTT. The encoded protein is CASSVGGGSSTEAFF.

This clone was recorded once. The chain carries TRBV30 and TRBJ1-1; TRBD1 might be the D (5 bases). Germline V gives CDR1 GTSNPN, CDR2 SVGIG (reference sequence). V was shortened by 1 base and J by 12 bases, with 12 bases between the two germline ends. The CDR3 covers 11 residues. Here the CDR3 DNA reads TGTGCCTGGAGTGGATCTGGACACCCTTTCTTT. Its translation is CAWSGSGHPFF.

The V gene is TRBV6-5, the J gene TRBJ1-6; 10 bases are shared with TRBD1. Germline trimming cut 8 bases from V and 16 bases from J; bases unmatched to any gene: 14. Germline assignment: CDR1 MNHEY and CDR2 SVGAGI. This CDR3 is built from 14 residues. The DNA of the CDR3 is TGTGCCAGCCGGGACAGGGGTGGGAGGACGTCACTCCACTTT. The encoded protein is CASRDRGGRTSLHF.

The chain is built from TRBV5-1 and TRBJ2-1; D is perhaps TRBD2 (6 bases). CDR3 length: 15 amino acids. The germline V gene has CDR1 SGHRS and CDR2 YFSETQ. Trimming pared 0 bases from V and 8 bases from J, leaving 15 bases between. This CDR3 is CASSLAVGGGDEQFF. The CDR3 DNA sequence: TGCGCCAGCAGCTTGGCTGTCGGGGGTGGGGATGAGCAGTTCTTC. Variable domain in full (rest from reference TRBV5-1 and TRBJ2-1): KAGVTQTPRYLIKTRGQQVTLSCSPISGHRSVSWYQQTPGQGLQFLFEYFSETQRNKGNFPGRFSGRQFSNSRSEMNVSTLELGDSALYLCASSLAVGGGDEQFFGPGTRLTVL.

The chain carries TRBV19 and TRBJ2-2, with a tentative D call TRBD2 (6 bases). The CDR3 consists of 16 residues. Germline loops: CDR1 LNHDA, CDR2 SQIVND (reference sequence). Trimming took 2 bases from V and 4 from J, leaving 14 bases between them. The CDR3 loop is CASSIWGGTGTGELFF. The CDR3 region has the DNA TGTGCCAGTAGTATATGGGGCGGGACGGGCACCGGGGAGCTGTTTTTT.

This rearrangement joins TRBV19 to TRBJ2-1, with TRBD2 identical over 14 bases. Germline assignment: CDR1 LNHDA and CDR2 SQIVND (reference sequence). J lost 9 bases, V lost 5 bases, and 9 bases had no gene match. This CDR3 has 16 amino acids. The CDR3 nucleotides are TGTGCCAGTAGTTGGGGACTAGCGGGAGTCGGCTTTGAGCAGTTCTTC. Translating it yields CASSWGLAGVGFEQFF. The full variable domain, completed using reference TRBV19 and TRBJ2-1, is DGGITQSPKYLFRKEGQNVTLSCEQNLNHDAMYWYRQDPGQGLRLIYYSQIVNDFQKGDIAEGYSVSREKKESFPLTVTSAQKNPTAFYLCASSWGLAGVGFEQFFGPGTRLTVL.

The J gene is TRBJ1-6, the V gene TRBV30, with 9 bases that match TRBD1. From germline, CDR1 is GTSNPN and CDR2 SVGIG (reference sequence). V shed 8 bases, J shed 8 bases, and the junction held 10 bases outside the gene matches. The CDR3 spans 14 residues. The CDR3 DNA reads as TGTGCCCGCGGGGGACAGGGACTCTATTCACCCCTCCACTTT. Protein product: CARGGQGLYSPLHF.

The chain combines TRBV6-4 with TRBJ2-1, with 8 bases matching TRBD2. Trimming took 6 bases from V and 10 from J; bases not matched to a gene: 2. The germline V gene encodes CDR1 MRHNA and CDR2 SNTAGT. CDR3 length equals 11 residues. CDR3: CASRAGEEQFF. The CDR3, as DNA: TGTGCCAGCAGAGCGGGAGAGGAGCAGTTCTTC.

This sequence joins TRBV7-9 and TRBJ1-2; the D is unclear. The CDR3 is made up of 12 amino acids. Trimming removed 6 bases at V and 12 bases at J, with 17 bases between. CDR1 is SEHNR and CDR2 is FQNEAQ in the germline V gene (reference sequence). The CDR3 sequence is CASSPREEVHTF. CDR3 sequence (DNA): TGTGCCAGCAGTCCTAGGGAGGAGGTTCACACCTTC. Using reference TRBV7-9 and TRBJ1-2 for the parts outside the CDR3, the full variable domain is DTGVSQNPRHKITKRGQNVTFRCDPISEHNRLYWYRQTLGQGPEFLTYFQNEAQLEKSRLLSDRFSAERPKGSFSTLEIQRTEQGDSAMYLCASSPREEVHTFGSGTRLTVV.

V gene TRBV11-2 combines with J gene TRBJ2-5; no definite D call. The J call is uncertain, as TRBJ2-7 better fits the DNA end. The CDR3 is 11 residues long. Germline V gene sequence: CDR1 SGHAT, CDR2 FQNNGV. As DNA, the CDR3 is TGTGCCAGCAGCTATTACTACGAGCAGTACTTC. Translation gives CASSYYYEQYF.

The gene calls are TRBV15 and TRBJ2-5; the D is unclear. The V end lost 2 bases, the J end lost 1 base, and 11 bases lay between the germline ends. The CDR3 runs 15 residues. Germline CDR1 LNHNV, CDR2 YYDKDF (reference sequence). The CDR3 DNA follows: TGTGCCACCAGCAGACAGGTGTCCCTCCAAGAGACCCAGTACTTC. Translation: CATSRQVSLQETQYF. The variable domain in full, completed from reference TRBV15 and TRBJ2-5, reads DAMVIQNPRYQVTQFGKPVTLSCSQTLNHNVMYWYQQKSSQAPKLLFHYYDKDFNNEADTPDNFQSRRPNTSFCFLDIRSPGLGDTAMYLCATSRQVSLQETQYFGPGTRLLVL.

This clone was recorded once. The J gene is TRBJ1-1, the V gene TRBV5-1; D uncertain. The length of the CDR3 is 15 residues. The V gene lost 4 bases and the J gene lost 3 bases, with 16 bases spanning the gap. Germline CDR1 reads SGHRS; CDR2 reads YFSETQ. CDR3 sequence (DNA): TGCGCCAGCAGCATCCGGGGATCGTTGGACACTGAAGCTTTCTTT. Its translation is CASSIRGSLDTEAFF.

This clone was seen a handful of times. The chain uses TRBV28 and TRBJ1-6, with D unresolved. The CDR3 covers 16 residues. Trimming shortened V by 5 bases and J by 0 bases, and 11 bases separated the two germline ends. Germline V gene lookup returns CDR1 MDHEN and CDR2 SYDVKM. The CDR3 bases are TGTGCCAGCAGTCTCCTTCTAAGCTCCTATAATTCACCCCTCCACTTT. It codes for CASSLLLSSYNSPLHF.

This rearrangement joins TRBV6-5 to TRBJ2-2; 9 nucleotides line up with TRBD1. The CDR3 spans 16 residues. Germline V gene sequence: CDR1 MNHEY, CDR2 SVGAGI. Trimming took 4 bases from V and 3 from J; bases not matched to a gene: 6. The CDR3 DNA is TGTGCCAGCAGTTCCGGGACAGGGAGGGACACCGGGGAGCTGTTTTTT. This translates into CASSSGTGRDTGELFF.

This CDR3 is CATSRDRGLGEKLFF. CDR3 DNA sequence: TGTGCCACCAGCAGAGATCGCGGGCTAGGTGAAAAACTGTTTTTT. The gene calls are TRBV15 and TRBJ1-4, with unresolved D. The V and J ends lost 0 bases and 7 bases respectively, with 12 bases between them. Germline V gene sequence: CDR1 LNHNV, CDR2 YYDKDF (reference sequence). The CDR3 contains 15 residues.

CDR3 sequence (DNA): TGTGCCAGCACGATGACAGCTAAGTTTACTGAAGCTTTCTTT. Residues: CASTMTAKFTEAFF. The rearrangement uses TRBV21-1 and TRBJ1-1; the table assigns TRBD1, which was not confirmed against the DNA. TRBV21-1 has pseudogene status. The CDR3 is made up of 14 amino acids.

The count of this clone is one. The chain has TRBV2 and TRBJ2-3; 10 nucleotides agree with TRBD2. In germline, CDR1 is SNHLY, CDR2 FYNNEI. The CDR3 has 15 residues. Trimming cost V 10 bases and J 2 bases; bases outside gene matches: 9. The DNA for the CDR3 is TGTGCCACAGAGCGGGGGGGATTGAACACAGATACGCAGTATTTT. As protein: CATERGGLNTDTQYF.

The chain links TRBV9 to TRBJ2-1; 12 bases are a match to TRBD1. Germline trimming cut 3 bases from V and 15 bases from J; bases unmatched to any gene: 7. This CDR3 is 13 amino acids long. CDR1 SGDLS and CDR2 YYNGEE come from the germline V gene. In DNA form, the CDR3 reads TGTGCCAGCAGCGCAACCGGGACAGGGGGCACGTTCTTC. This gives the protein CASSATGTGGTFF.

The chain combines TRBV10-3 with TRBJ1-1, with D possibly being TRBD1 (5 bases). V shed 11 bases and J shed 1 base, with 14 bases lying between them. CDR3 length equals 13 residues. The germline V gene encodes CDR1 ENHRY and CDR2 SYGVKD. CDR3 sequence reads: CASRGEWNTEAFF. In DNA form, the CDR3 reads TGTGCCTCTCGGGGGGAGTGGAACACTGAAGCTTTCTTT.

The rearrangement links TRBV6-5 to TRBJ2-1; TRBD1 is a possible D gene (6 bases). Germline lookup yields CDR1 MNHEY and CDR2 SVGAGI. The CDR3 length is 13 residues. V lost 10 bases to trimming and J lost 8 bases, with 18 bases between them. The CDR3 bases are TGTGCCACCCAGCCCGACAGGATCCATGAGCAGTTCTTC. Translation: CATQPDRIHEQFF.

The chain carries TRBV7-9 and TRBJ1-2; TRBD1 aligns across 9 bases. The CDR3 totals 16 residues. Germline V CDR1 and CDR2: SEHNR, FQNEAQ (reference sequence). V was pared by 2 bases and J by 5 bases, with 9 bases of the junction left unmatched. DNA of the CDR3: TGTGCCAGCAGCTTAATAACAGGGGGCCCCCTATATGGCTACACCTTC. Its protein product is CASSLITGGPLYGYTF.

In nucleotides, the CDR3 is TGTGCCATCGGTAGCGGGAGAGGGGGCAATGAGCAGTTCTTC. Protein product: CAIGSGRGGNEQFF. The chain recombines TRBV10-3 with TRBJ2-1; 9 bases agree with TRBD2. There are 14 residues in the CDR3. V trimming: 8 bases; J trimming: 6 bases; junction bases outside the gene matches: 8. Per germline, CDR1 ENHRY and CDR2 SYGVKD.

J is TRBJ1-5 and V is TRBV6-6; 10 bases match TRBD1. V shed 4 bases, J shed 7 bases, and the junction held 1 base outside the gene matches. This CDR3 spans 13 amino acids. CDR1 is MNHNY, CDR2 SVGAGI, per germline (reference sequence). CDR3 residues: CASSWDRGQPQHF. The CDR3 DNA is TGTGCCAGCAGTTGGGACAGGGGACAGCCCCAGCATTTT.

The V gene is TRBV11-2, the J gene TRBJ2-1, with 15 nucleotides matching TRBD2. CDR1 is SGHAT, CDR2 FQNNGV, per germline. Losses at the gene ends were 5 bases for V and 0 bases for J; bases not matched to a gene: 5. The CDR3 loop spans 18 amino acids. CDR3: CASSQGLAGGLSYNEQFF. In DNA form, the CDR3 reads TGTGCCAGCAGCCAGGGACTAGCGGGGGGTCTCTCCTACAATGAGCAGTTCTTC.

The gene calls are TRBV11-2 and TRBJ1-4; D gene unclear. The CDR3 consists of 16 residues. Deletions cut 1 base from V and 5 bases from J, with 14 bases between. CDR1 SGHAT and CDR2 FQNNGV come from the germline V gene. CDR3: CASSLGARVQNEKLFF. DNA for the CDR3: TGTGCCAGCAGCTTAGGAGCGAGGGTGCAGAATGAAAAACTGTTTTTT.

V usage is TRBV19 and J usage is TRBJ2-1; 10 nucleotides align to TRBD2. V was clipped by 3 bases and J by 3 bases; unmatched bases: 2. Germline CDR1 reads LNHDA; CDR2 reads SQIVND (reference sequence). The CDR3 length is 15 residues. CDR3 in amino acids: CASSITSGIYNEQFF. In DNA, the CDR3 is TGTGCCAGTAGTATCACTAGCGGGATCTACAATGAGCAGTTCTTC.